This T cell receptor (beta chain) originates from a study of cytomegalovirus exposure and HLA in healthy donors. CDR3 length: 18 residues. Trimming took 7 bases from V and 2 from J; bases not matched to a gene: 16. Germline CDR1 is SGHRS and CDR2 is YFSETQ. Primers included in the PCR were 60 Vbeta and 13 Jbeta primers. Per the authors' pipeline: Some 11 million of the about 80 million unique TCR beta chains counted in a later analysis were shared. Clones were sequenced by immunoSEQ multiplex PCR, and TCRdb holds only the in-frame ones, with some missing. V, J and clone size are taken as reported in that table, and D and trimming were inferred from the DNA itself. The sample lists approximately 86,000 clones; around three quarters were seen once.

This clonotype was sampled from a man aged 35 to 55 in good health and CMV-seronegative. This chain joins TRBV5-1 and TRBJ2-3, with TRBD2 identical over 10 bases. The sequenced material came from PBMCs. In DNA, the CDR3 is TGCGCCAGCTGGGCTGGGCTAGCGGGGGTACTACCCACAGATACGCAGTATTTT. It is translated as CASWAGLAGVLPTDTQYF. The full variable domain, rest sourced from reference TRBV5-1 and TRBJ2-3, is KAGVTQTPRYLIKTRGQQVTLSCSPISGHRSVSWYQQTPGQGLQFLFEYFSETQRNKGNFPGRFSGRQFSNSRSEMNVSTLELGDSALYLCASWAGLAGVLPTDTQYFGPGTRLTVL.